The clone carrying this T cell receptor (beta chain) was found once. The CDR3 length is 14 residues. Germline V gene data show CDR1 as SGHTA and CDR2 as FQGNSA. V was cut by 1 base and J by 2 bases, with 8 bases left in between. These data are taken from a study of blood T cell repertoires in COVID-19. Study as a whole: Samples came from the United States, Italy and Spain, spanning acute and convalescent COVID-19.

Clones were read by immunoSEQ multiplex PCR, and TCRdb kept only the in-frame ones, dropping some. This table has some 260,000 clones, 70% to 90% appearing once. The sequenced sample was peripheral blood. The chain is built from TRBV7-2 and TRBJ1-2, with D uncertain. This receptor was identified in a man aged 80 or over with acute or convalescent COVID-19. The CDR3 protein is CASSLGAGNYGYTF. CDR3 DNA sequence: TGTGCCAGCAGCTTAGGGGCTGGAAACTATGGCTACACCTTC.